This T cell receptor (beta chain) originates from a study of blood T cell repertoires in COVID-19. Study information: The cDNA or gDNA used as material had been derived from T cells, B-cell-depleted T cells, or PBMCs.

Germline V gene data show CDR1 as LGHNA and CDR2 as YSLEER. The CDR3 spans 15 residues. With 0 bases clipped from V and 6 bases from J, the junction kept 5 bases outside the gene matches. Sequencing was performed with immunoSEQ multiplex PCR; in TCRdb, only in-frame clones are kept and a portion is missing. The sample contains 200,000 to 250,000 clones, approximately 86% of which appear only once. The V and J genes are TRBV4-3 and TRBJ2-4, with TRBD1 matching 7 bases. The sequencing input was peripheral blood. The source of this sequence is a woman in her 70s with active or convalescent COVID-19. CDR3 protein: CASSQDWGQSNIQYF. In nucleotides, the CDR3 is TGCGCCAGCAGCCAAGATTGGGGACAGTCAAACATTCAGTACTTC.